Each of the 21 T cell receptor beta chains below was sequenced from the same sample in a study of CD8+CD57+ T cells in acquired aplastic anemia. Profiling that covered TCR beta VDJ and CDR3 relied on genomic DNA as its template. Each CDR3 protein is one row after TCRdb ran MiXCR on the reads. This sample yields 75,000 to 80,000 distinct CDR3 sequences, of which just over 70% are seen a single time; approximately 80% belongs to the top ten. For sequencing, patients were chosen who had shown expansion of CD8+CD57+ cells by flow cytometry. The specimen was sorted CD4+, CD8+, or CD8+CD57+ T cells (not recorded which) from PBMCs. These TCRs come from a human donor with aplastic anemia.

The chain is built from TRBV7-2 and TRBJ2-7; no definite D call. The V gene's germline CDR1 is SGHTA and CDR2 FQGNSA. V was trimmed by 1 base and J by 3 bases, leaving 7 bases between them. This CDR3 comprises 13 residues. The CDR3 sequence is CASSLGGFYEQYF. The CDR3 nucleotides are TGTGCCAGCAGCTTAGGGGGATTCTACGAGCAGTACTTC.

V gene TRBV11-2 combines with J gene TRBJ2-7, with D possibly being TRBD1 or TRBD2 (6 bases each). Per germline, CDR1 SGHAT and CDR2 FQNNGV. The CDR3 covers 16 residues. Trimming took off 2 bases at V and 7 bases at J, with 21 bases between the two ends. The CDR3 here is CASSLSRDVVGGEQYF. The DNA of the CDR3 is TGTGCCAGCAGCTTATCCCGGGACGTGGTAGGGGGGGAGCAGTACTTC.

The chain recombines TRBV7-2 with TRBJ1-2, with a weak D call TRBD1 (6 bases). The CDR3 is made up of 13 amino acids. Looked up from germline, CDR1 is SGHTA and CDR2 is FQGNSA. With 5 bases removed from V and 3 bases from J, the gap between germline ends came to 10 bases. As DNA, the CDR3 is TGTGCCAGCAGCCCCGGACAGCACTATGGCTACACCTTC. Protein product: CASSPGQHYGYTF.

The chain carries TRBV10-2 and TRBJ2-7, with TRBD2 identical over 11 bases. Germline V gives CDR1 WSHSY, CDR2 SAAADI. This CDR3 comprises 16 residues. J gave up 4 bases and V 3 bases, and 8 bases lay outside the gene matches. CDR3 sequence: CASSDRVAGGTYEQYF. The CDR3 nucleotides are TGCGCCAGCAGTGACCGTGTAGCGGGAGGGACATACGAGCAGTACTTC.

This clonotype was seen a handful of times. This chain uses TRBV15 with TRBJ1-1; no definite D call. This CDR3 spans 13 amino acids. V gave up 1 base and J gave up 2 bases, with 5 bases separating them. The germline V gene encodes CDR1 LNHNV and CDR2 YYDKDF (reference sequence). This chain's CDR3 is CATSRVRNTEAFF. The CDR3 bases are TGTGCCACCAGCAGAGTAAGAAACACTGAAGCTTTCTTT.

This sequence joins TRBV7-2 and TRBJ2-3; D might be TRBD1 (8 bases). The germline V gene encodes CDR1 SGHTA and CDR2 FQGNSA. Trimming took off 0 bases at V and 2 bases at J, with 18 bases between the two ends. There are 18 residues in the CDR3. The CDR3 sequence is CASSLAVLQGGFTDTQYF. The CDR3 DNA sequence: TGTGCCAGCAGCTTAGCCGTATTACAGGGGGGGTTCACAGATACGCAGTATTTT.

This clonotype came up once. The chain employs TRBV20-1 and TRBJ1-2; maybe TRBD1 (5 bases). CDR1 and CDR2 from the germline V gene are DFQATT and SNEGSKA (reference sequence). The V end lost 0 bases, the J end lost 2 bases, and 10 bases lay between the germline ends. This CDR3 has 14 amino acids. This chain's CDR3 is CSARDRAGNYGYTF. The DNA of the CDR3 is TGCAGTGCTAGAGATCGAGCAGGGAACTATGGCTACACCTTC.

The V and J genes are TRBV20-1 and TRBJ2-7, with 8 bases matching TRBD1. The junction had 22 bases not matched to a gene; V was cut back by 4 bases and J by 5 bases. The CDR3 spans 18 residues. The germline V gene has CDR1 DFQATT and CDR2 SNEGSKA (reference sequence). CDR3 loop: CSAKPLVRKQGVGDEQYF. CDR3 sequence (DNA): TGCAGTGCTAAGCCGCTGGTGAGAAAACAGGGGGTAGGAGACGAGCAGTACTTC.

The chain employs TRBV20-1 and TRBJ2-3; the match to TRBD2 covers 10 bases. Germline CDR1 DFQATT, CDR2 SNEGSKA (reference sequence). The CDR3 sequence is 18 residues long. After removal of 3 bases from V and 3 bases from J, the junction contained 15 bases not matched to a gene. The CDR3 spells CSARKLASGSIGTDTQYF. CDR3 sequence (DNA): TGCAGTGCTAGGAAGTTGGCTAGCGGGAGTATAGGAACAGATACGCAGTATTTT.

The chain combines TRBV10-3 with TRBJ2-7, with 11 bases matching TRBD2. V shed 5 bases, J shed 5 bases, and the junction held 5 bases outside the gene matches. The CDR3 totals 14 residues. Germline V gives CDR1 ENHRY, CDR2 SYGVKD. CDR3 amino acids: CAISFSGGADEQYF. DNA for the CDR3: TGTGCCATCAGTTTTAGCGGGGGGGCCGACGAGCAGTACTTC.

This chain joins TRBV7-9 and TRBJ2-7; TRBD2 agrees at 7 bases. The CDR3 totals 15 residues. The V gene's germline CDR1 is SEHNR and CDR2 FQNEAQ (reference sequence). V gave up 3 bases and J gave up 4 bases; unmatched junction bases: 9. This CDR3 is CASSLRLATIYEQYF. CDR3 DNA: TGTGCCAGCAGCTTGCGACTAGCTACCATTTACGAGCAGTACTTC.

This clonotype was counted many times. The V and J genes are TRBV7-9 and TRBJ2-7; TRBD2 is a possible D gene (6 bases). The CDR3 contains 17 residues. V was shortened by 9 bases and J by 4 bases, with 28 bases between the two germline ends. Germline CDR1 is SEHNR and CDR2 is FQNEAQ (reference sequence). This CDR3 reads CARADRRWNWGRYEQYF. In DNA form, the CDR3 reads TGTGCCAGGGCGGACCGCCGTTGGAACTGGGGGAGGTACGAGCAGTACTTC.

In its sample, this clonotype was seen many times. CDR3 residues: CASSENTEAFF. CDR3 DNA: TGTGCCAGCTCCGAGAACACTGAAGCTTTCTTT. V and J are TRBV19 and TRBJ1-1; no reliable D call. Per the germline V gene, CDR1 is LNHDA and CDR2 is SQIVND (reference sequence). The CDR3 is made up of 11 amino acids. Trimming removed 9 bases from V and 1 base from J, with 6 bases in between.

This clonotype was observed a handful of times. The chain recombines TRBV4-2 with TRBJ2-1, with 9 bases lining up with TRBD2. Germline values: CDR1 LGHNA, CDR2 YNFKEQ. With V trimmed by 3 bases and J by 6 bases, 9 bases remained unmatched. This CDR3 region has 16 residues. CDR3 sequence (DNA): TGTGCCAGCAGCCATTCGCGGGGGGGCGGGAGCAATGAGCAGTTCTTC. It encodes CASSHSRGGGSNEQFF.

The V and J genes are TRBV20-1 and TRBJ1-2; D might be TRBD1 (6 bases). Germline V gives CDR1 DFQATT, CDR2 SNEGSKA (reference sequence). V lost 3 bases and J lost 6, with 17 bases in between. This CDR3 is 14 amino acids long. CDR3 nucleotide sequence: TGCAGTGCTAGTGGGGGCGACAGCGACGATGGCTACACCTTC. This sequence encodes CSASGGDSDDGYTF.

A note on this clonotype: With a much larger clone just one base away, this may be a read error. V is TRBV15 and J is TRBJ2-5; TRBD2 might be the D (8 bases). The CDR3 covers 15 residues. The V end lost 5 bases, the J end lost 1 base, and 14 bases lay between the germline ends. CDR1 and CDR2 (germline): LNHNV, YYDKDF (reference sequence). The chain's CDR3 is CATSPGGDSQETQYF. For the CDR3, the DNA is TGTGCCACCAGCCCGGGGGGGGACAGCCAAGAGACCCAGTACTTC.

The chain links TRBV20-1 to TRBJ2-6; D uncertain. CDR1 DFQATT and CDR2 SNEGSKA come from the germline V gene (reference sequence). This CDR3 has 12 amino acids. V was clipped by 5 bases and J by 3 bases, with 5 bases between them. The CDR3 loop reads CSAEGGANVLTF. The DNA of the CDR3 is TGCAGTGCTGAAGGTGGGGCCAACGTCCTGACTTTC.

The CDR3 spells CASRLAGARDTQYF. In DNA, the CDR3 is TGTGCCAGTAGACTAGCGGGGGCGAGGGATACGCAGTATTTT. V usage is TRBV19 and J usage is TRBJ2-3; TRBD2 matches at 11 bases. V lost 6 bases to trimming and J lost 6 bases; unmatched junction nucleotides: 5. CDR1 is LNHDA, CDR2 SQIVND, per germline (reference sequence). The CDR3 extends over 14 amino acids. Full variable domain (missing parts from reference TRBV19 and TRBJ2-3): DGGITQSPKYLFRKEGQNVTLSCEQNLNHDAMYWYRQDPGQGLRLIYYSQIVNDFQKGDIAEGYSVSREKKESFPLTVTSAQKNPTAFYLCASRLAGARDTQYFGPGTRLTVL.

V usage is TRBV7-6 and J usage is TRBJ2-7; a possible D gene is TRBD1 (6 bases). Trimming left V 2 bases short and J 1 base short, with 12 bases between. Germline-derived CDR1 and CDR2 are SGHVS and FNYEAQ. The CDR3 contains 15 residues. CDR3 amino acids: CASSLPGTRSYEQYF. In DNA, the CDR3 is TGTGCCAGCAGCTTACCCGGGACACGTTCCTACGAGCAGTACTTC.

In its sample, this clonotype was seen once. This CDR3 is CASSLDLVGRGYNEQFF. The DNA for the CDR3 is TGTGCCAGCAGCTTAGACCTCGTCGGGAGAGGCTACAATGAGCAGTTCTTC. V gene TRBV11-1 combines with J gene TRBJ2-1; D possibly corresponds to TRBD2 (6 bases). V gave up 1 base and J gave up 3 bases, with 16 bases separating them. This CDR3 is built from 17 residues. The germline CDR1 and CDR2 sequences are SGHAT and FQDESV (reference sequence).

J is TRBJ2-7 and V is TRBV6-1, with D tentatively TRBD1 or TRBD2 (5 bases each). Trimming pared 8 bases from V and 0 bases from J, leaving 17 bases between. The CDR3 totals 15 residues. Germline CDR1 reads MNHNS; CDR2 reads SASEGT. CDR3 protein: CASRNDPGPSYEQYF. CDR3 nucleotides: TGTGCCAGCCGAAACGATCCGGGACCCTCCTACGAGCAGTACTTC.